This T cell receptor (beta chain) originates from a study of blood T cell repertoires in COVID-19. Looking at the study overall: COVID-19 samples from acute and convalescent phases originated in the United States, Italy and Spain.

Authors' analysis steps: Nucleated cell number was recorded as an estimate derived from reference gene primer amplification. TCRdb keeps only in-frame clones here, not all; method: immunoSEQ multiplex PCR. That table supplies the V and J calls and clone size; D and trimming were determined from the DNA. Of about 180,000 clones listed, 80% to 90% are singletons. The CDR3 runs to 15 residues. Germline V gives CDR1 MDHEN, CDR2 SYDVKM. Trimming removed 3 bases from V and 7 bases from J; junction bases left unmatched: 9. The clonotype originates from a man between 18 and 35 years old who had recovered from COVID-19. Sequenced: peripheral blood. The chain carries TRBV28 and TRBJ1-1; 9 bases are a match to TRBD1. The CDR3 loop is CASSFNRGRSVEAFF. CDR3 nucleotide sequence: TGTGCCAGCAGTTTCAACAGGGGGCGTTCGGTTGAAGCTTTCTTT. The full variable domain, its missing parts supplied by reference TRBV28 and TRBJ1-1, is DVKVTQSSRYLVKRTGEKVFLECVQDMDHENMFWYRQDPGLGLRLIYFSYDVKMKEKGDIPEGYSVSREKKERFSLILESASTNQTSMYLCASSFNRGRSVEAFFGQGTRLTVV.